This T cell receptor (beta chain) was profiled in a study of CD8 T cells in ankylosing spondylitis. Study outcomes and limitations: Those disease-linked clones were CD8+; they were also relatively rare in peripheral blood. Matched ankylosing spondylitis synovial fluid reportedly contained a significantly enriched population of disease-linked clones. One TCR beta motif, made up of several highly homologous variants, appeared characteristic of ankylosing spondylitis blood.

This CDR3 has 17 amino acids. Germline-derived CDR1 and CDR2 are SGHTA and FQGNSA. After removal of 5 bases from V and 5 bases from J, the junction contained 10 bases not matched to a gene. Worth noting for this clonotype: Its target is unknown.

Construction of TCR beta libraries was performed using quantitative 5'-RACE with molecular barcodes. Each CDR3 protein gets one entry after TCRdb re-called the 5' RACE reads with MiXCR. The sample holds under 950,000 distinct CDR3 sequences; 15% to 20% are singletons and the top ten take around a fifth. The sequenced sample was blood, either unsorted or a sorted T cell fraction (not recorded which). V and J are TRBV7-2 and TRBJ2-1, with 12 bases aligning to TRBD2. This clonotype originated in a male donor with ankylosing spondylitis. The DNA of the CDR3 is TGTGCCAGCAGCCTCTCCGGGACTAGCGGGCTGGACAATGAGCAGTTCTTC. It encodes CASSLSGTSGLDNEQFF. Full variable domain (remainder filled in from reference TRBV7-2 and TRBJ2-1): GAGVSQSPSNKVTEKGKDVELRCDPISGHTALYWYRQSLGQGLEFLIYFQGNSAPDKSGLPSDRFSAERTGGSVSTLTIQRTQQEDSAVYLCASSLSGTSGLDNEQFFGPGTRLTVL.